This T cell receptor (beta chain) was sequenced for a study of cytotoxic CD8 clonotypes in ibrutinib-treated CLL. General study points: Clonality increased at ibrutinib response, then returned toward baseline at progression.

Investigators sought sequencing depths of between 1 in 200,000 and 1 in 1 million T cells. Some clones are missing from TCRdb's copy, which holds only in-frame ones; the method was immunoSEQ multiplex PCR. The sample records roughly 130,000 clones, about four fifths being singletons. The CDR3 has 15 amino acids. Germline CDR1 MNHEY, CDR2 SVGAGI. The V and J ends lost 5 bases and 7 bases, in that order; junction bases with no gene match: 11. On this clone: Its matching antigen is unknown.

The chain joins TRBV6-5 to TRBJ1-5; 7 bases map to TRBD1. The origin of this receptor is a human donor with chronic lymphocytic leukemia. The sample here was PBMCs, taken after 12 months of ibrutinib treatment. CDR3 sequence: CASSRSTSGGQPQHF. In DNA form, the CDR3 reads TGTGCCAGCAGTCGATCGACCTCAGGGGGACAGCCCCAGCATTTT.